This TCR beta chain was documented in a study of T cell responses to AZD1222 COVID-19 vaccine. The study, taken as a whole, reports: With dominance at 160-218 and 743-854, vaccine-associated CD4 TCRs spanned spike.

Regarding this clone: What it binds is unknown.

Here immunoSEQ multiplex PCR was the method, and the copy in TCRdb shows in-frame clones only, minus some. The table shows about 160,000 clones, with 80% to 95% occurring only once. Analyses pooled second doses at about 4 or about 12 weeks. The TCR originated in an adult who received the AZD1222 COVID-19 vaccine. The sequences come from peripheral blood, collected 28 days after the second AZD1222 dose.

Written as DNA, the CDR3 is TGTGCCACCAGCAGGTGGGGATCGGAAGCTTTCTTT. Translation: CATSRWGSEAFF. The chain has TRBV15 and TRBJ1-1; D unclear. The germline gives CDR1 LNHNV, CDR2 YYDKDF (reference sequence). V was pared by 3 bases and J by 8 bases, with 10 bases between. CDR3 length: 12 amino acids.